This note documents a single T cell receptor (beta chain) sequence. What it recognizes is unknown. Unique molecular identifiers were affixed to single, distinct cDNA molecules. TCRdb redid the calling of the 5' RACE reads with MiXCR, one entry per CDR3 protein. Of around 83,000 distinct CDR3 sequences in the sample, less than 15% were seen once. This specimen belongs to a study of early T cells in non-severe SARS-CoV-2 infection. About the research overall: Unsorted whole-blood RNA was sequenced in bulk, leaving chains unpaired.

The germline V gene has CDR1 KGHSH and CDR2 LQKENI. V shed 2 bases and J shed 4 bases, with 1 base lying between them. The CDR3 contains 11 residues. The study's findings and limits: The study's VDJdb matching favored anti-spike CD8 responses and missed private and CD4 specificities.

This sequence joins TRBV18 and TRBJ2-3; D is unresolved. The TCR comes from an adult who was a healthcare worker with PCR-confirmed SARS-CoV-2 infection or an uninfected control (not recorded which). The source material was whole blood, sampled at baseline. The CDR3: CASSPSDTQYF. The CDR3 nucleotides are TGTGCCAGCTCACCATCAGATACGCAGTATTTT.